The following is a T cell receptor (beta chain) sequence with its context. The antigen is undetermined. This sample was included in a study of vaccination effects on CD4 cells after COVID-19. Whole-study results and caveats: The study found marked clonal contraction of infection- and vaccine-induced clones late after vaccination.

The assay was immunoSEQ multiplex PCR, and TCRdb's table has in-frame clones only and misses some. The sample holds 40,000 to 45,000 clones; approximately 70% are singletons and the top ten take 6% to 8.5%. CD4+ T cells were isolated after approximately 10 days of culture. Either the mRNA-1273 or the BNT162b2 vaccine was given to participants as two doses. Testing of the vaccine recipients showed negative nucleocapsid antibodies and no prior SARS-CoV-2 infection. CDR1 and CDR2 from the germline V gene are LNHDA and SQIVND (reference sequence). With V trimmed by 1 base and J by 8 bases, 6 bases remained unmatched. The CDR3 is 16 residues long.

V is TRBV19 and J is TRBJ1-6; 9 bases line up with TRBD1. The sample here was CD4+ T cells from PBMCs cultured without peptide, taken after COVID-19 vaccination. The receptor was isolated from a human donor who received a COVID-19 vaccine. This CDR3 is CASSIADGQGYSPLHF. The CDR3 DNA sequence: TGTGCCAGTAGTATAGCGGACGGACAGGGGTATTCACCCCTCCACTTT.